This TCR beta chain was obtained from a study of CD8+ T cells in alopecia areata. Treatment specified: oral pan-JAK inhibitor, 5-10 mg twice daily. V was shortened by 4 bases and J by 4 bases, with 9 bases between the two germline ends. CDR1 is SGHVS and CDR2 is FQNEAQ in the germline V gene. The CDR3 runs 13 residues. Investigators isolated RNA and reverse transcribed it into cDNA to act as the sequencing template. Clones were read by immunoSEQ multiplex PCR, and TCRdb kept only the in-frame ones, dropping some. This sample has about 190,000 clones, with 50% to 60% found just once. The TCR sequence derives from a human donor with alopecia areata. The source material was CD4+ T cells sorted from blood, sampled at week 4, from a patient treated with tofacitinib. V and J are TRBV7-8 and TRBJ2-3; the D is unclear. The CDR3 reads CASSSFVPDTQYF. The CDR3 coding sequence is TGTGCCAGCAGCTCCTTTGTTCCAGATACGCAGTATTTT.